The next 23 T cell receptor beta chains were all read from a single sample in a study of blood T cell repertoires in COVID-19. Using immunoSEQ multiplex PCR, the repertoire was profiled, and TCRdb retains in-frame clones only, with some absent. The table records more than 90,000 clones, around 87% of them present only once. Sequences were obtained from peripheral blood. Every receptor here comes from a young woman with acute or convalescent COVID-19.

The genes are TRBV19 and TRBJ1-1; TRBD1 agrees at 8 bases. The CDR3 loop spans 14 amino acids. In germline, CDR1 is LNHDA, CDR2 SQIVND (reference sequence). V shed 7 bases and J 2 bases; nucleotides not matched to a gene: 6. The CDR3 region is CASTAGGPNTEAFF. The CDR3 region has the DNA TGTGCCAGTACCGCAGGGGGCCCTAACACTGAAGCTTTCTTT.

This clone came up a few times. J is TRBJ1-4 and V is TRBV28; perhaps TRBD1 as D (5 bases). CDR1 and CDR2 (germline): MDHEN, SYDVKM. The CDR3 contains 15 residues. Trimming stripped 6 bases from V and 7 bases from J, with 18 bases between. The CDR3 is CASRRRGGRGEKLFF. The CDR3, as DNA: TGTGCCAGCAGGCGCCGGGGAGGGAGGGGTGAAAAACTGTTTTTT. The full variable domain, in which reference TRBV28 and TRBJ1-4 provide the parts outside the CDR3, is DVKVTQSSRYLVKRTGEKVFLECVQDMDHENMFWYRQDPGLGLRLIYFSYDVKMKEKGDIPEGYSVSREKKERFSLILESASTNQTSMYLCASRRRGGRGEKLFFGSGTQLSVL.

The chain has TRBV5-6 and TRBJ1-1, with 9 positions matching TRBD1. Germline V lookup: CDR1 SGHDT, CDR2 YYEEEE. CDR3 length: 13 amino acids. V shed 4 bases and J 11 bases; nucleotides not matched to a gene: 9. CDR3 sequence: CASSPGQGLSAFF. CDR3 DNA: TGTGCCAGCAGCCCCGGACAGGGGCTAAGTGCTTTCTTT.

This rearrangement joins TRBV18 to TRBJ1-5; 7 bases match TRBD1. Germline CDR1 is KGHSH and CDR2 is LQKENI. The CDR3 is 18 amino acids. J was trimmed by 0 bases and V by 3 bases; bases with no gene match: 11. CDR3 coding DNA: TGTGCCAGCTCACCCCTAGGACAGGCGTCGGGTAGCAATCAGCCCCAGCATTTT. It specifies CASSPLGQASGSNQPQHF.

The V gene is TRBV27, the J gene TRBJ1-4; 7 bases align to TRBD1. This CDR3 comprises 15 residues. Losses at the gene ends were 6 bases for V and 0 bases for J; bases not matched to a gene: 4. In germline, CDR1 is MNHEY, CDR2 SMNVEV (reference sequence). The CDR3, as DNA: TGTGCCAGCAGGGGACAGTTAACAACTAATGAAAAACTGTTTTTT. This translates into CASRGQLTTNEKLFF.

This clone was seen only once. The rearrangement uses TRBV7-8 and TRBJ1-4; no clear D gene. The CDR3 is made up of 14 amino acids. V was clipped by 0 bases and J by 5 bases, with 7 bases between them. Germline assignment: CDR1 SGHVS and CDR2 FQNEAQ. CDR3 residues: CASSLAGPNEKLFF. The CDR3 coding sequence is TGTGCCAGCAGCTTAGCTGGGCCAAATGAAAAACTGTTTTTT.

V is TRBV10-3 and J is TRBJ2-7, with a tentative D call TRBD1 (6 bases). The germline V and J ends were trimmed by 0 bases and 6 bases, with 12 bases remaining between them. The CDR3 is 14 residues long. Germline V gene data show CDR1 as ENHRY and CDR2 as SYGVKD. The CDR3 nucleotides read TGTGCCATCAGTGAGTCACAGGGAGTTGGCGAGCAGTACTTC. Translated, it gives CAISESQGVGEQYF.

The rearrangement joins TRBV6-5 to TRBJ1-6, with 7 bases identical to TRBD1. There are 15 residues in the CDR3. V was clipped by 6 bases and J by 3 bases; unmatched bases: 5. Per germline, CDR1 MNHEY and CDR2 SVGAGI. CDR3 residues: CASRPRDSYNSPLHF. The CDR3 bases are TGTGCCAGCAGGCCCCGGGACAGCTATAATTCACCCCTCCACTTT.

This chain connects TRBV5-1 to TRBJ1-6, with 7 bases identical to TRBD1. Per the germline V gene, CDR1 is SGHRS and CDR2 is YFSETQ. This CDR3 spans 14 amino acids. V shed 5 bases, J shed 8 bases, and the junction held 7 bases outside the gene matches. CDR3 in DNA: TGCGCCAGCAGACAGGGGTTAGAGGATTCACCCCTCCACTTT. Translating gives CASRQGLEDSPLHF.

The gene calls are TRBV6-5 and TRBJ2-2, with a weak D call TRBD1 (5 bases). Trimming took off 8 bases at V and 1 base at J, with 11 bases between the two ends. Germline V lookup: CDR1 MNHEY, CDR2 SVGAGI. This CDR3 contains 14 residues. The CDR3 DNA follows: TGTGCCAGCCAGACAGAAATGAACACCGGGGAGCTGTTTTTT. Protein: CASQTEMNTGELFF.

The chain recombines TRBV10-1 with TRBJ1-2; no clear D. The length of the CDR3 is 13 residues. V was cut by 2 bases and J by 8 bases, with 12 bases left in between. Germline CDR1 reads WNHNN; CDR2 reads SYGVQD (reference sequence). Here the CDR3 reads CASSEGLLQGYTF. The CDR3 DNA is TGCGCCAGCAGTGAGGGACTCCTCCAGGGCTACACCTTC.

The chain recombines TRBV6-1 with TRBJ1-4; no clear D gene. The CDR3 loop spans 15 amino acids. Germline-derived CDR1 and CDR2 are MNHNS and SASEGT. V was clipped by 3 bases and J by 8 bases, with 16 bases between them. The CDR3 is CASSERRDSTEKLFF. CDR3 DNA sequence: TGTGCCAGCAGTGAGCGTCGGGATTCCACGGAAAAACTGTTTTTT.

V is TRBV20-1 and J is TRBJ2-1, with TRBD1 as a possible D gene (6 bases). Germline V CDR1 and CDR2: DFQATT, SNEGSKA (reference sequence). V lost 3 bases and J 1 base, leaving 13 bases between the germline ends. This CDR3 has 15 amino acids. The CDR3 spells CSASGSGASYNEQFF. In nucleotides, the CDR3 is TGCAGTGCTAGTGGGTCAGGGGCTTCCTACAATGAGCAGTTCTTC.

This clone was counted a single time. The chain combines TRBV5-1 with TRBJ1-4; 7 bases align to TRBD1. From germline, CDR1 is SGHRS and CDR2 YFSETQ. The CDR3 runs to 14 residues. The J segment lost 2 bases and the V segment lost 3 bases, leaving 1 base of the junction unmatched. The CDR3: CASSSTGTNEKLFF. The CDR3 nucleotides are TGCGCCAGCAGCTCGACAGGGACTAATGAAAAACTGTTTTTT.

The J gene is TRBJ1-4, the V gene TRBV5-1; 10 bases fit TRBD1. This CDR3 comprises 18 residues. Per the germline V gene, CDR1 is SGHRS and CDR2 is YFSETQ. V shed 4 bases, J shed 0 bases, and the junction held 9 bases outside the gene matches. The CDR3 sequence is CASSRLGTGVATNEKLFF. Here the CDR3 DNA reads TGCGCCAGCAGCCGCTTAGGGACAGGGGTTGCAACTAATGAAAAACTGTTTTTT. Combining the CDR3 with reference TRBV5-1 and TRBJ1-4 gives the whole variable domain KAGVTQTPRYLIKTRGQQVTLSCSPISGHRSVSWYQQTPGQGLQFLFEYFSETQRNKGNFPGRFSGRQFSNSRSEMNVSTLELGDSALYLCASSRLGTGVATNEKLFFGSGTQLSVL.

The V gene is TRBV20-1, the J gene TRBJ2-4; TRBD1 might be the D (5 bases). From germline, CDR1 is DFQATT and CDR2 SNEGSKA (reference sequence). This CDR3 is built from 17 residues. V was cut by 3 bases and J by 3 bases, with 21 bases left in between. The CDR3 sequence is CSASGPDRPVNKNIQYF. The CDR3 DNA reads as TGCAGTGCTAGTGGGCCCGACAGACCAGTCAACAAAAACATTCAGTACTTC.

This sequence joins TRBV2 and TRBJ1-1; possible D gene TRBD1, 5 bases. This CDR3 is 13 amino acids long. Germline V gives CDR1 SNHLY, CDR2 FYNNEI. The ends were cut back, 7 bases at V and 1 base at J, with 10 bases in the middle. CDR3: CASTPDRNTEAFF. The CDR3 nucleotides read TGTGCCAGCACCCCAGACAGGAACACTGAAGCTTTCTTT. Full variable domain (remainder filled in from reference TRBV2 and TRBJ1-1): EPEVTQTPSHQVTQMGQEVILRCVPISNHLYFYWYRQILGQKVEFLVSFYNNEISEKSEIFDDQFSVERPDGSNFTLKIRSTKLEDSAMYFCASTPDRNTEAFFGQGTRLTVV.

As concerns this clone: Germline is not matched at one junction end, which may reflect a read error. The chain carries TRBV15 and TRBJ2-1, with 7 bases lining up with TRBD2. The V gene's germline CDR1 is LNHNV and CDR2 YYDKDF (reference sequence). The CDR3 extends over 14 amino acids. The CDR3: CATSRDGGGSLKVF. CDR3 bases: TGTGCCACCAGCAGAGATGGGGGGGGGAGCCTTAAGGTCTTC.

A word on this clone: Within the sample, other DNA sequences also encode this same CDR3. The chain is built from TRBV4-1 and TRBJ2-3; 8 nucleotides line up with TRBD2. There are 16 residues in the CDR3. J was trimmed by 1 base and V by 1 base; bases with no gene match: 4. Germline V gene sequence: CDR1 MGHRA, CDR2 YSYEKL. The CDR3, as DNA: TGCGCCAGCAGCCAAGGGTCGACTAGCGGCACAGATACGCAGTATTTT. This sequence encodes CASSQGSTSGTDTQYF.

The rearrangement uses TRBV6-1 and TRBJ2-7, with TRBD1 identical over 9 bases. V was clipped by 0 bases and J by 7 bases; unmatched bases: 10. The CDR3 loop spans 16 amino acids. CDR1 MNHNS and CDR2 SASEGT come from the germline V gene. CDR3 region: CASSEAWDRVVREQYF. As DNA, the CDR3 is TGTGCCAGCAGTGAAGCCTGGGACAGGGTGGTAAGAGAGCAGTACTTC.

The rearrangement links TRBV24-1 to TRBJ1-5; 7 bases match TRBD1. CDR1 and CDR2 (germline): KGHDR, SFDVKD. V gave up 3 bases and J gave up 4 bases; unmatched junction bases: 5. The CDR3 spans 15 residues. CDR3 sequence reads: CATSDRGQRNQPQHF. Here the CDR3 DNA reads TGTGCCACCAGTGATCGGGGACAGAGAAATCAGCCCCAGCATTTT.

The rearrangement links TRBV27 to TRBJ2-7, with TRBD2 as a possible D gene (5 bases). The CDR3 runs to 15 residues. Germline CDR1 and CDR2: MNHEY and SMNVEV (reference sequence). Trimming shortened V by 5 bases and J by 0 bases, and 14 bases separated the two germline ends. CDR3: CASSTKEESSYEQYF. The CDR3 region has the DNA TGTGCCAGCAGTACAAAGGAGGAGAGCTCCTACGAGCAGTACTTC.

The chain is built from TRBV6-5 and TRBJ2-6; TRBD1 matches at 7 bases. Germline V gene sequence: CDR1 MNHEY, CDR2 SVGAGI. This CDR3 comprises 15 residues. The ends lost 5 bases at V and 3 bases at J; junction bases unmatched: 4. The CDR3 DNA reads TGTGCCAGCAGTCCAACAGGGGATGGGGCCAACGTCCTGACTTTC. Its translation is CASSPTGDGANVLTF.